This T cell receptor (beta chain) comes out of a study of Graves' ophthalmopathy and Graves' hyperthyroidism. The CDR3 totals 13 residues. The V end lost 8 bases, the J end lost 4 bases, and 17 bases lay between the germline ends. Germline-derived CDR1 and CDR2 are DFQATT and SNEGSKA (reference sequence). This clonotype was seen repeatedly, ten times or more. Its antigen is undetermined. Excluded: other autoimmune disease, uncontrolled infection, pregnancy or lactation. RNA transcripts served as template for amplifying TCR beta CDR3 sequences. The first-round RT-PCR employed HTBI primers together with the Qiagen OneStep RT-PCR kit. A multiplex PCR was then performed as the second round. A single record per CDR3 protein comes from TCRdb applying MiXCR to the multiplex PCR reads. The table has some 1.1 million distinct CDR3 sequences, about 36% seen once; the top ten hold approximately 12%. Study results and caveats: In predicting ophthalmopathy progression, the model reached roughly 69% sensitivity and 72% to 85% specificity.

Sequencing was performed on peripheral blood or thyroid tissue (not recorded which). This chain joins TRBV20-1 and TRBJ2-5; unclear D gene. The receptor was isolated from an adult man with Graves' hyperthyroidism. This chain's CDR3 is CSTLGRSAETQYF. CDR3 nucleotides: TGCAGTACCCTAGGGCGAAGTGCAGAGACCCAGTACTTC.